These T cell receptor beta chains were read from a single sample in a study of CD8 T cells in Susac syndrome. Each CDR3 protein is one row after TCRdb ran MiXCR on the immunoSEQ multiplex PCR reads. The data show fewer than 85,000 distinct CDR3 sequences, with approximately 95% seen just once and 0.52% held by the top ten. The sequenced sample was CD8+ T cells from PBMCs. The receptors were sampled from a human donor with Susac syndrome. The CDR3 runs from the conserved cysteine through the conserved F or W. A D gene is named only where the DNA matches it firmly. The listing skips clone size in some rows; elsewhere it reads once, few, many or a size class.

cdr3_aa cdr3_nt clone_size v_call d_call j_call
CASSVVSGGRLGETQYF TGTGCCAGCAGCGTAGTTAGCGGGGGTCGTCTAGGAGAGACCCAGTACTTC NA TRBV9 TRBD2 TRBJ2-5
CASSEYNQPQHF TGTGCCAGCAGCGAGTATAATCAGCCCCAGCATTTT NA TRBV7-9 NA TRBJ1-5
CSARDGRGDYGYTF TGCAGTGCTAGAGACGGCAGGGGAGACTATGGCTACACCTTC NA TRBV20-1 NA TRBJ1-2
CASSQEPGVDEQYF TGCGCCAGCAGCCAAGAACCGGGAGTCGACGAGCAGTACTTC NA TRBV4-1 NA TRBJ2-7
CSARGGYNEQFF TGCAGCGCCAGGGGAGGGTACAATGAGCAGTTCTTC NA TRBV29-1 NA TRBJ2-1
CASSGTSGGTYNEQFF TGTGCCAGCAGTGGGACTAGCGGGGGGACTTACAATGAGCAGTTCTTC NA TRBV12-3/TRBV12-4 TRBD2 TRBJ2-1
CATSDFLRADTQYF TGTGCCACCAGTGATTTTTTAAGGGCAGATACGCAGTATTTT once TRBV24-1 NA TRBJ2-3
CASSSGATYEQYF TGTGCCAGCAGCTCGGGAGCAACCTACGAGCAGTACTTC NA TRBV13 NA TRBJ2-7
CASGQRGFYEQFF TGTGCCAGCGGCCAGCGGGGGTTCTATGAGCAGTTCTTC NA TRBV12-3/TRBV12-4 TRBD2 TRBJ2-1
CASSVEGNTGELFF TGTGCCAGCAGCGTAGAGGGGAACACCGGGGAGCTGTTTTTT NA TRBV9 NA TRBJ2-2
CASSPDSPTDTQYF TGTGCCAGCAGCCCTGACAGCCCCACAGATACGCAGTATTTT NA TRBV7-2 NA TRBJ2-3
CASSYLAGNTGELFF TGTGCCAGCAGTTACTTGGCAGGGAACACCGGGGAGCTGTTTTTT NA TRBV6-5 NA TRBJ2-2
CSARFPSPGARGTEAFF TGCAGTGCTAGATTTCCATCCCCCGGGGCCCGGGGCACTGAAGCTTTCTTT NA TRBV20-1 NA TRBJ1-1
CASSIVLRTSGGGNEQFF TGTGCCAGTAGTATAGTTTTACGGACTAGCGGGGGGGGAAATGAGCAGTTCTTC once TRBV19 TRBD2 TRBJ2-1
CASKTGLDGYTF TGTGCCAGCAAGACAGGGTTGGATGGCTACACCTTC NA TRBV27 TRBD1 TRBJ1-2
CAGLTGRSYNSPLHF TGTGCCGGATTAACAGGGCGCTCCTATAATTCACCCCTCCACTTT NA TRBV19 NA TRBJ1-6
CASSVARGNTGELFF TGTGCCAGCAGCGTAGCGCGGGGAAACACCGGGGAGCTGTTTTTT NA TRBV9 NA TRBJ2-2
CASSLIRYEQYF TGTGCCAGCAGCCTCATACGCTACGAGCAGTACTTC NA TRBV12-3/TRBV12-4 NA TRBJ2-7
CASSQLGLSNQPQHF TGCGCCAGCAGTCAACTTGGGCTGAGCAATCAGCCCCAGCATTTT NA TRBV4-1 NA TRBJ1-5